This record covers a single T cell receptor beta chain. V lost 3 bases and J lost 5; bases outside the gene matches: 9. This CDR3 spans 16 amino acids. From germline, CDR1 is SGHRS and CDR2 YFSETQ. Here immunoSEQ multiplex PCR was the method, and the copy in TCRdb shows in-frame clones only, minus some. There are 55,000 to 70,000 clones in the sample; nearly 90% occur only once, and around 5.9% lies in the top ten. These data originate in a study of control samples from healthy donors and cancer patients. The rearrangement uses TRBV5-1 and TRBJ2-7; 12 bases fit TRBD2. The TCR was taken from a man aged 60-69 years with colorectal cancer. The sample consisted of PBMCs. CDR3 amino acids: CASSSTGWTSGNEQYF. The CDR3 region has the DNA TGCGCCAGCAGCTCCACAGGCTGGACTAGCGGGAACGAGCAGTACTTC.